This T cell receptor beta chain was recovered during a study of T cells in women clearing cervical HPV infection. About the study: No precancer developed; the control's incident HPV16 infection cleared within 12 months. For cases, blood was sampled a median about 140 days after lesion detection, interquartile range about 90 to 230 days.

All participants had a single incident cervical HPV16 infection, and prevalent HPV16 infections were excluded. The study's findings and limits: CIN3+ cases had significantly higher TCR richness than controls; evenness did not differ.

Points on this clone: Its matching antigen is unknown.

The method was immunoSEQ multiplex PCR; TCRdb's version includes in-frame clones alone and lacks a portion of them. This table lists 15,000 to 20,000 clones. The sequence was collected from a woman between 18 and 75 years old with a cervical HPV16 infection that either progressed to CIN3+ or cleared (not recorded which). Sequencing was done on a sample of blood buffy coat.

CDR3 amino acids: CASSSRLAELRGVEQYF. CDR3 DNA (partial): TGTGCCAGTAGTTCCCGACTAGCGGAGCTCCGGGGGGTCGAG. The V and J genes are TRBV19 and TRBJ2-7; 9 bases fit TRBD2. Read data end 3 residues before the CDR3 end; the end is taken from the germline J gene. The CDR3 extends over 17 amino acids. The germline V gene has CDR1 LNHDA and CDR2 SQIVND (reference sequence). The ends lost 5 bases at V and 6 bases at J; junction bases unmatched: 17.